This T cell receptor beta chain came from a study of CD8 T cells in ankylosing spondylitis. Overall study results and limits: Disease-associated clones were reportedly significantly overrepresented in matched ankylosing spondylitis synovial fluid. Seemingly characteristic of ankylosing spondylitis blood was a TCR beta motif consisting of under ten highly homologous variants. CD8+ by phenotype, disease-linked clones were relatively rare in peripheral blood.

Construction of TCR beta libraries was performed using quantitative 5'-RACE with molecular barcodes. Each CDR3 protein is one row after TCRdb ran MiXCR on the 5' RACE reads. Of around 130,000 distinct CDR3 sequences listed, approximately 6.8% were seen once; the top ten hold 10% to 15%. This clonotype appeared many times. The antigen is unknown. This sequence originates from a male donor with ankylosing spondylitis or in good health (not recorded which). Source material: blood, either unsorted or a sorted T cell fraction (not recorded which).

The CDR3 loop reads CSARDLAYEQYF. CDR3 bases: TGCAGTGCTAGAGATCTAGCTTACGAGCAGTACTTC. This chain uses TRBV20-1 with TRBJ2-7; tentative D call: TRBD2 (5 bases). Germline V lookup: CDR1 DFQATT, CDR2 SNEGSKA (reference sequence). The V end was cut by 0 bases, the J end by 4 bases, with 7 bases between. The CDR3 has 12 amino acids.